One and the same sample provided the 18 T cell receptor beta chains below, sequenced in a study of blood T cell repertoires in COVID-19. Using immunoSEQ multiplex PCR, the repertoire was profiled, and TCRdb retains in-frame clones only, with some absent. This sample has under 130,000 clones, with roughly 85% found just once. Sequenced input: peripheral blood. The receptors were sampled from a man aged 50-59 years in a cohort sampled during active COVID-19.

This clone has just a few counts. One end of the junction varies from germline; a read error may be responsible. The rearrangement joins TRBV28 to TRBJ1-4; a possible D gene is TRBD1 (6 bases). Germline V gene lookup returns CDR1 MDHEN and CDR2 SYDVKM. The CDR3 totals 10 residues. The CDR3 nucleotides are TGTGCCAGCAGACGGGACAATTGGGTTTTT. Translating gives CASRRDNWVF.

CDR3 in DNA: TGTGCCAGCAGCAACCGACCAAGGGGATATAATTCACCCCTCCACTTT. Its protein is CASSNRPRGYNSPLHF. The rearrangement joins TRBV11-2 to TRBJ1-6; TRBD1 is a possible D gene (5 bases). Germline V gene sequence: CDR1 SGHAT, CDR2 FQNNGV. The CDR3 runs to 16 residues. Trimming removed 5 bases at V and 4 bases at J, with 15 bases between.

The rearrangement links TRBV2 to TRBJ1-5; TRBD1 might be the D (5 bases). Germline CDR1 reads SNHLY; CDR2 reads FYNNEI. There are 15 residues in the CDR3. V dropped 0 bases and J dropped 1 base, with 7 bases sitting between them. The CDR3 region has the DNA TGTGCCAGCAGTGAAGCGAGACAGAGCAATCAGCCCCAGCATTTT. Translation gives CASSEARQSNQPQHF.

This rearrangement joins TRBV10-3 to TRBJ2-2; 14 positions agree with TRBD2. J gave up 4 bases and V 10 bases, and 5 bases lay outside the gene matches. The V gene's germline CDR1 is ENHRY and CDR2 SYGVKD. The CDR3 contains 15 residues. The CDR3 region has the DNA TGTGCCACCCGGACTAGCGGGGGGTTCACCGGGGAGCTGTTTTTT. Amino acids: CATRTSGGFTGELFF.

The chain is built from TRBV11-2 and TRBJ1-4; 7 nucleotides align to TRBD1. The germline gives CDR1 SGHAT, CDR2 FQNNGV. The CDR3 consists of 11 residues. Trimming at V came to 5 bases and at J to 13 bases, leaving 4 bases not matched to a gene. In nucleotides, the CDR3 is TGTGCCAGCAGCGAAGGGGGCACACTGTTTTTT. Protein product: CASSEGGTLFF. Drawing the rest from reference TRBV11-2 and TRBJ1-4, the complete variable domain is EAGVAQSPRYKIIEKRQSVAFWCNPISGHATLYWYQQILGQGPKLLIQFQNNGVVDDSQLPKDRFSAERLKGVDSTLKIQPAKLEDSAVYLCASSEGGTLFFGSGTQLSVL.

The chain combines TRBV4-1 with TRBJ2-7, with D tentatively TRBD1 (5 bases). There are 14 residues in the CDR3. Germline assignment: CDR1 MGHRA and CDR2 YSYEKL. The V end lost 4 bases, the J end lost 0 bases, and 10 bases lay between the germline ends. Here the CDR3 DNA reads TGCGCCAGCAGCCCTGGGGCGGACTCCTACGAGCAGTACTTC. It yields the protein CASSPGADSYEQYF.

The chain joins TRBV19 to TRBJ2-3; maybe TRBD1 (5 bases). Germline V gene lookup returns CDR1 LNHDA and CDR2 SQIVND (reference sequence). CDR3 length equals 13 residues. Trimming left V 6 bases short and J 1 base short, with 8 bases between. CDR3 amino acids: CASRTAGTDTQYF. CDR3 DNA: TGTGCCAGTAGGACAGCCGGCACAGATACGCAGTATTTT.

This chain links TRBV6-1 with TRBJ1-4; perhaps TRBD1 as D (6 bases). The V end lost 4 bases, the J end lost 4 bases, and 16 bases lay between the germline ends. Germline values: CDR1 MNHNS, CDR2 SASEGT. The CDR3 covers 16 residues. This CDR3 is CASSGRQQGYNEKLFF. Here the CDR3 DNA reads TGTGCCAGCAGTGGCAGACAACAGGGTTATAATGAAAAACTGTTTTTT.

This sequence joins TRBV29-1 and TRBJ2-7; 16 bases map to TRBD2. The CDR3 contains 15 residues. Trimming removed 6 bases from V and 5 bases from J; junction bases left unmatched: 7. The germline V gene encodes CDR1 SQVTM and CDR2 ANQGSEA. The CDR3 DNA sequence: TGCAGCGTCGAGGGACTAGCGGGGGGGTACAACGAGCAGTACTTC. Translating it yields CSVEGLAGGYNEQYF.

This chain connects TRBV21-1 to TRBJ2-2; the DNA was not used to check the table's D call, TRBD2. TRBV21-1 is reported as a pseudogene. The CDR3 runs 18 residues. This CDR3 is CASSKRVRRGANTGELFF. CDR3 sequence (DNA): TGTGCCAGCAGCAAACGGGTAAGGCGGGGGGCGAACACCGGGGAGCTGTTTTTT.

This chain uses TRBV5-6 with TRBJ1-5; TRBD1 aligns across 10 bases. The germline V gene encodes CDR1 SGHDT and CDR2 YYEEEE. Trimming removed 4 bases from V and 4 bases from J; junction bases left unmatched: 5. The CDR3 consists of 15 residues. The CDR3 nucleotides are TGTGCCAGCAGCCGCGGGACAGGGGTTAATCAGCCCCAGCATTTT. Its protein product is CASSRGTGVNQPQHF.

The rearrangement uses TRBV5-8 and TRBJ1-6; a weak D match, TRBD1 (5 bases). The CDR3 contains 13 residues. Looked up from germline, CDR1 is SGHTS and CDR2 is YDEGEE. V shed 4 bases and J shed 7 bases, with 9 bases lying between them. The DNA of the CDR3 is TGTGCCAGCAGCGCGACAGTCAATTCACCCCTCCACTTT. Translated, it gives CASSATVNSPLHF. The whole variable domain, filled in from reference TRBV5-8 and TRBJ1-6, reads EAGVTQSPTHLIKTRGQQATLRCSPISGHTSVYWYQQALGLGLQFLLWYDEGEERNRGNFPPRFSGRQFPNYSSELNVNALELEDSALYLCASSATVNSPLHFGNGTRLTVT.

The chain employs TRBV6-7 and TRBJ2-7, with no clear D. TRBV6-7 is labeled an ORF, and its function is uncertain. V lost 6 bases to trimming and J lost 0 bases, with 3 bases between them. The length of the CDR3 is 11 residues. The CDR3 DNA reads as TGTGCCAGCAGACTCTCCTACGAGCAGTACGTC. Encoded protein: CASRLSYEQYV.

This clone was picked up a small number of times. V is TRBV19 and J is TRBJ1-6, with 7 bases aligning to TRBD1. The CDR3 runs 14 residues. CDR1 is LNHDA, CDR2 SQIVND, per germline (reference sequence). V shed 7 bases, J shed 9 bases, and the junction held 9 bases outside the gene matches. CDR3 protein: CASKNTGVGSPLHF. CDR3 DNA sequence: TGTGCCAGTAAAAATACAGGGGTAGGTTCACCCCTCCACTTT.

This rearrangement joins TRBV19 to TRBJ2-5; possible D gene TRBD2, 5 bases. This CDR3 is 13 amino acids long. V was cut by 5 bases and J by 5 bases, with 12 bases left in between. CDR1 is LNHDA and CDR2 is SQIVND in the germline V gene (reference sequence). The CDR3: CASSARTGETQYF. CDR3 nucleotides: TGTGCCAGTAGTGCCCGAACGGGGGAGACCCAGTACTTC.

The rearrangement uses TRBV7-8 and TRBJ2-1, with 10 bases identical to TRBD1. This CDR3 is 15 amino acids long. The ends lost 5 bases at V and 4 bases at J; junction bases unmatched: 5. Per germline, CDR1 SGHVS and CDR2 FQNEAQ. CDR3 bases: TGTGCCAGCAGCGGGGGGACAGGGGTTTACAATGAGCAGTTCTTC. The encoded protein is CASSGGTGVYNEQFF.

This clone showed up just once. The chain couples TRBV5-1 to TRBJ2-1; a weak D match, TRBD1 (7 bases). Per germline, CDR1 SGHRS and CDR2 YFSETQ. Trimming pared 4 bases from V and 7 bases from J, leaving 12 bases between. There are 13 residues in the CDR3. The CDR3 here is CASSQGGSNEQFF. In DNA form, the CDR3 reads TGCGCCAGCAGCCAGGGGGGTTCAAATGAGCAGTTCTTC.

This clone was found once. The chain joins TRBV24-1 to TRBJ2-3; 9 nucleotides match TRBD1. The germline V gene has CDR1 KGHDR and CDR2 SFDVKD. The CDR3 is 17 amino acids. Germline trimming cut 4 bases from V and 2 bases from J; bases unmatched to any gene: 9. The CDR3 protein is CATSEPTGGFLTDTQYF. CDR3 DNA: TGTGCCACCAGTGAGCCGACAGGGGGATTTCTCACAGATACGCAGTATTTT.